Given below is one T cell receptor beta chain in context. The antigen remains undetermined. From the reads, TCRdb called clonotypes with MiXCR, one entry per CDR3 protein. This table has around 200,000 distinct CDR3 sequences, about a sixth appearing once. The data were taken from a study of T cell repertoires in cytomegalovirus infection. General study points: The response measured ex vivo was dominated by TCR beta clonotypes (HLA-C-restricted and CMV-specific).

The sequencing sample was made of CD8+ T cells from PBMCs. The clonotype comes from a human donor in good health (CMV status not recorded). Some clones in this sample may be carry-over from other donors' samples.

Here the CDR3 reads CASMVRLRNTEAFF. The CDR3 coding sequence is TGTGCCAGCATGGTGCGGCTGAGGAACACTGAAGCTTTCTTT. This rearrangement joins TRBV5-6 to TRBJ1-1; the D is unclear. Per the germline V gene, CDR1 is SGHDT and CDR2 is YYEEEE. The CDR3 sequence is 14 residues long. V was pared by 6 bases and J by 1 base, with 13 bases between.